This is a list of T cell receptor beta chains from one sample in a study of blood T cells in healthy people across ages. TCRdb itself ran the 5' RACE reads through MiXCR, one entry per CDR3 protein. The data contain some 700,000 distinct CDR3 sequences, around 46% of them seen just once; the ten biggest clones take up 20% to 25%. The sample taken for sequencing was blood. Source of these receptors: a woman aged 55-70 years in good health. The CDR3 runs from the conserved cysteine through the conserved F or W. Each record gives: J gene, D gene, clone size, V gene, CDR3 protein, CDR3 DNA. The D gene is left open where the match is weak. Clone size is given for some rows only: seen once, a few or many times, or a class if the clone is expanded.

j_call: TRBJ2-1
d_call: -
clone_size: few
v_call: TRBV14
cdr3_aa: CASSQGGWMQNEQFF
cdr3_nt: TGTGCCAGCAGCCAAGGAGGCTGGATGCAAAACGAGCAGTTCTTC

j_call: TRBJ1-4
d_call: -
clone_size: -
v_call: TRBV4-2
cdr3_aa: CASSQVTNEKLFF
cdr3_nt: TGTGCCAGCAGCCAAGTGACCAATGAAAAACTGTTTTTT

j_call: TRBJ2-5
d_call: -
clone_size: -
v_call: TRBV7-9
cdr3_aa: CASSLWTDRETQYF
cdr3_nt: TGTGCCAGCAGCTTGTGGACAGATCGAGAGACCCAGTACTTC

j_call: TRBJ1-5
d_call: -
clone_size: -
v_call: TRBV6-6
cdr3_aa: CASSYTRDQPQHF
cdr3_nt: TGTGCCAGCAGTTATACCCGAGATCAGCCCCAGCATTTT

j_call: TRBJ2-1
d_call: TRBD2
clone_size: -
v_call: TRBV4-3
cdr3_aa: CASSELTSADENEQFF
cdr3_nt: TGCGCCAGCAGCGAACTGACTAGCGCTGATGAAAATGAGCAGTTCTTC

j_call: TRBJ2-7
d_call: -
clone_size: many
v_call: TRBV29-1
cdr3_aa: CSVETGPNPYEQYF
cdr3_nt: TGCAGCGTTGAAACCGGACCGAACCCTTACGAGCAGTACTTC

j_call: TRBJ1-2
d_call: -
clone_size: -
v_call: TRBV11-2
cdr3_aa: CASSLPGEESGYTF
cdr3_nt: TGTGCCAGCAGCTTACCAGGGGAGGAGTCTGGCTACACCTTC

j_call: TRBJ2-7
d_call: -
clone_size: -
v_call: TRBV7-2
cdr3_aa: CASSYAPGLGSYNEQYF
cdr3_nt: TGTGCCAGCAGCTACGCTCCCGGGCTAGGCTCCTACAATGAGCAGTACTTC

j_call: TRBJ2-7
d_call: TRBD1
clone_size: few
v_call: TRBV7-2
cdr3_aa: CASSLAGRQGAYEQYF
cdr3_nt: TGTGCCAGCAGCTTAGCGGGCCGCCAGGGGGCCTACGAGCAGTACTTC

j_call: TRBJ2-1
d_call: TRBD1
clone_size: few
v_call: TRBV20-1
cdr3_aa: CSAGGPGTGGRNEQFF
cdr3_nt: TGCAGTGCTGGGGGCCCCGGGACAGGGGGCCGAAATGAGCAGTTCTTC